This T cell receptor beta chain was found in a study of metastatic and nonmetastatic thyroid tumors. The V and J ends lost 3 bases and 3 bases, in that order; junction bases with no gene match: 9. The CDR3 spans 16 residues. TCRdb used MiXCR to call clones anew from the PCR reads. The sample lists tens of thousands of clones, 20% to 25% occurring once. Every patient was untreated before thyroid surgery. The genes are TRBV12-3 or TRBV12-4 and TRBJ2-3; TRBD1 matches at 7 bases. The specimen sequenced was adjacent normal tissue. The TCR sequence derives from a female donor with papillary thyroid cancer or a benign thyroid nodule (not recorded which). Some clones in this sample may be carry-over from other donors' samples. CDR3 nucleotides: TGTGCCAGCAGTTTGCAGGGGGAGTTGTGGACAGATACGCAGTATTTT. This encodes CASSLQGELWTDTQYF.